This T cell receptor beta chain is drawn from a study of T cell responses to AZD1222 COVID-19 vaccine. Here immunoSEQ multiplex PCR was the method, and the copy in TCRdb shows in-frame clones only, minus some. The table includes approximately 97,000 clones, about 85% detected once. Germline V CDR1 and CDR2: LNHDA, SQIVND (reference sequence). This CDR3 region has 14 residues. Trimming left V 5 bases short and J 0 bases short, with 8 bases between. The chain is built from TRBV19 and TRBJ2-1; D not certain. Sequencing used peripheral blood, obtained on day 0 of AZD1222 vaccination. The receptor was derived from an adult in good health. DNA for the CDR3: TGTGCCAGTAGTCTCCAAACCTCCTACAATGAGCAGTTCTTC. It specifies CASSLQTSYNEQFF.